This T cell receptor beta chain derives from a study of T cells in Graves' hyperthyroidism and ophthalmopathy. Germline V gives CDR1 SGHTA, CDR2 FQGNSA. The J segment lost 2 bases and the V segment lost 1 base, leaving 7 bases of the junction unmatched. The CDR3 spans 16 residues. This clonotype was seen at least ten times. Patients were excluded for uncontrolled infection, other autoimmune disease, pregnancy or lactation. Diagnosis relied on clinical symptoms, serum thyroxine and TRAb, thyroid ultrasound and orbital computed tomography. RNA transcripts provided the source from which TCR beta CDR3 regions were amplified. In the first-round RT-PCR of the TCR CDR3, the HTBI primer set was used. MiXCR, run by TCRdb on the multiplex PCR reads, gives a single entry per CDR3 protein. This table holds approximately 740,000 distinct CDR3 sequences, around 13% found once.

V and J are TRBV7-2 and TRBJ1-1; TRBD1 matches 7 bases. The specimen sequenced was blood. The sequence was collected from a woman between 18 and 29 years old with Graves' hyperthyroidism. The CDR3 DNA follows: TGTGCCAGCAGCTTAGACAGGGGATCGTATAACACTGAAGCTTTCTTT. Its translation: CASSLDRGSYNTEAFF.